This passage covers 23 T cell receptor beta chains from one sample sequenced in a study of cytomegalovirus exposure and HLA in healthy donors. Amplification used 60 Vbeta primers and 13 Jbeta primers. TCRdb's table, derived via immunoSEQ multiplex PCR, lists solely in-frame clones and lacks some. The sample records around 110,000 clones, about 79% being singletons. The source material was PBMCs. All receptors derive from a woman between 18 and 29 years old in good health and CMV-seropositive.

The V and J genes are TRBV6-5 and TRBJ1-2; D remains unclear. The germline V and J ends were trimmed by 8 bases and 0 bases, with 16 bases remaining between them. From germline, CDR1 is MNHEY and CDR2 SVGAGI. The CDR3 has 15 residues. As DNA, the CDR3 is TGTGCCAGCTCGGTGTGGGCAGGCGCTAACTATGGCTACACCTTC. Translated, it gives CASSVWAGANYGYTF.

The chain couples TRBV19 to TRBJ1-2; the D is unclear. CDR1 is LNHDA and CDR2 is SQIVND in the germline V gene (reference sequence). V lost 8 bases and J lost 1, with 17 bases in between. The CDR3 totals 15 residues. The CDR3 coding sequence is TGTGCCAGTCGCTACCCCCGCGGGGATAACTATGGCTACACCTTC. Translated, it gives CASRYPRGDNYGYTF.

This clone appeared once. The rearrangement joins TRBV28 to TRBJ2-7; 10 bases agree with TRBD2. CDR3 size: 17 residues. V dropped 3 bases and J dropped 0; count of bases not matched to a gene: 8. CDR1 is MDHEN and CDR2 is SYDVKM in the germline V gene. The CDR3 region has the DNA TGTGCCAGCAGTTTTCCCTCGACTAGCGGGTACTCCTACGAGCAGTACTTC. This translates into CASSFPSTSGYSYEQYF.

To note about this clone: The identical CDR3 is also encoded by other nucleotide sequences in the sample. J is TRBJ2-5 and V is TRBV13; 8 bases agree with TRBD1. This CDR3 contains 14 residues. Germline V gene lookup returns CDR1 PRHDT and CDR2 FYEKMQ (reference sequence). V lost 1 base and J lost 2; bases outside the gene matches: 0. The CDR3 DNA is TGTGCCAGCAGCTTAGACAGGGGGCAAGAGACCCAGTACTTC. Translation gives CASSLDRGQETQYF.

The chain uses TRBV27 and TRBJ2-1; possibly TRBD2 for D (6 bases). The CDR3 consists of 15 residues. The V end was cut by 3 bases, the J end by 0 bases, with 9 bases between. Germline CDR1 MNHEY, CDR2 SMNVEV (reference sequence). DNA of the CDR3: TGTGCCAGCAGTTTTAGCGGAGGCTCCTACAATGAGCAGTTCTTC. This sequence encodes CASSFSGGSYNEQFF.

The chain couples TRBV28 to TRBJ1-4, with 7 bases that match TRBD1. This CDR3 has 13 amino acids. J was trimmed by 6 bases and V by 10 bases; bases with no gene match: 8. Germline assignment: CDR1 MDHEN and CDR2 SYDVKM. The CDR3 reads CATQDRVDEKLFF. Here the CDR3 DNA reads TGTGCCACCCAAGACAGGGTTGATGAAAAACTGTTTTTT.

CDR3 sequence: CASSSTGPRSPLHF. CDR3 DNA: TGTGCCAGCAGCTCCACCGGTCCCAGGTCACCCCTCCACTTT. The gene calls are TRBV11-2 and TRBJ1-6, with D unresolved. Germline loops: CDR1 SGHAT, CDR2 FQNNGV. Trimming stripped 4 bases from V and 10 bases from J, with 14 bases between. The CDR3 has 14 residues.

The sample holds one count of this clone. The chain carries TRBV28 and TRBJ2-7; TRBD1 matches at 8 bases. The germline gives CDR1 MDHEN, CDR2 SYDVKM. The CDR3 contains 13 residues. V trimming: 7 bases; J trimming: 5 bases; junction bases outside the gene matches: 7. Written as DNA, the CDR3 is TGTGCCAGCAATTGGGGACAGGTCGACGAGCAGTACTTC. Amino acids: CASNWGQVDEQYF.

The V call is TRBV7-3, the J call TRBJ2-1, with TRBD1 identical over 7 bases. This CDR3 is 15 amino acids long. Germline V CDR1 and CDR2: SGHTA, FQGTGA. The V and J ends lost 5 bases and 4 bases, in that order; junction bases with no gene match: 8. The DNA of the CDR3 is TGTGCCAGCAGCCTAGAGACAGGGAATTACAATGAGCAGTTCTTC. Its protein is CASSLETGNYNEQFF.

V gene TRBV5-1 combines with J gene TRBJ1-1; D ambiguous. The V gene's germline CDR1 is SGHRS and CDR2 YFSETQ. V was shortened by 0 bases and J by 4 bases, with 10 bases between the two germline ends. The CDR3 consists of 14 residues. The CDR3 region has the DNA TGCGCCAGCAGCTTGGGAGGGTCACTCACTGAAGCTTTCTTT. As protein: CASSLGGSLTEAFF.

The chain has TRBV6-5 and TRBJ2-4; D might be TRBD1 (6 bases). Germline CDR1 is MNHEY and CDR2 is SVGAGI. Trimming pared 6 bases from V and 6 bases from J, leaving 18 bases between. The length of the CDR3 is 15 residues. This CDR3 is CASSWNSDRGNIQYF. For the CDR3, the DNA is TGTGCCAGCAGCTGGAACTCGGACAGAGGAAACATTCAGTACTTC.

This rearrangement joins TRBV28 to TRBJ1-3; 8 bases map to TRBD1. This CDR3 comprises 15 residues. Germline CDR1 reads MDHEN; CDR2 reads SYDVKM. The V gene end was trimmed by 5 bases and the J gene end by 4 bases; junction bases not matched to a gene: 7. The CDR3 is CASSLSGGQGNTIYF. Here the CDR3 DNA reads TGTGCCAGCAGTCTATCAGGGGGCCAAGGAAACACCATATATTTT.

The gene calls are TRBV15 and TRBJ2-3, with TRBD1 matching over 10 bases. The junction had 9 bases not matched to a gene; V was cut back by 3 bases and J by 3 bases. The CDR3 runs to 17 residues. CDR1 is LNHNV and CDR2 is YYDKDF in the germline V gene (reference sequence). CDR3 sequence: CATSRTGGEGRTDTQYF. DNA of the CDR3: TGTGCCACCAGCAGGACAGGGGGCGAGGGTAGGACAGATACGCAGTATTTT.

V gene TRBV5-1 combines with J gene TRBJ2-3, with 7 positions matching TRBD2. The CDR3 loop spans 14 amino acids. With V trimmed by 1 base and J by 4 bases, 3 bases remained unmatched. Germline V lookup: CDR1 SGHRS, CDR2 YFSETQ. CDR3 amino acids: CASSLRAGPDTQYF. CDR3 in DNA: TGCGCCAGCAGCTTGAGAGCGGGACCAGATACGCAGTATTTT.

This clone was observed a few times. The gene calls are TRBV28 and TRBJ2-5, with a possible D match to TRBD2 (6 bases). The CDR3 has 17 amino acids. Germline-derived CDR1 and CDR2 are MDHEN and SYDVKM. Trimming removed 2 bases from V and 1 base from J, with 17 bases in between. The CDR3 DNA sequence: TGTGCCAGCAGTTTAGTAGTAGTGGCGGGGCCCCAAGAGACCCAGTACTTC. Its translation: CASSLVVVAGPQETQYF.

The CDR3 region has the DNA TGTGCCTGGAGTTTTAGTTTCTACGAGCAGTACTTC. Its translation is CAWSFSFYEQYF. The chain carries TRBV30 and TRBJ2-7; D ambiguous. V lost 2 bases, J lost 3 bases, and 8 bases lay in between. The CDR3 loop spans 12 amino acids. Germline lookup yields CDR1 GTSNPN and CDR2 SVGIG (reference sequence).

A remark on this clone: At one boundary the junction diverges from the germline segment, which might be a read error. The chain combines TRBV5-1 with TRBJ1-5; 7 nucleotides align to TRBD1. CDR3 size: 17 residues. CDR1 is SGHRS, CDR2 YFSETQ, per germline. The CDR3 loop is CASSLDTRQGRNQPQHF. CDR3 DNA: TGCGCCAGCAGTTTGGACACCCGACAGGGAAGGAATCAGCCCCAGCATTTT.

J is TRBJ2-1 and V is TRBV7-3; the D gene is possibly TRBD1 (6 bases). The CDR3 is 15 residues long. CDR1 is SGHTA, CDR2 FQGTGA, per germline. V lost 5 bases, J lost 9 bases, and 20 bases lay in between. CDR3 amino acids: CASSPIRDTGVEQFF. In DNA form, the CDR3 reads TGTGCCAGCAGCCCAATCCGGGACACGGGCGTTGAGCAGTTCTTC.

The chain carries TRBV6-5 and TRBJ1-1; TRBD1 is a possible D gene (6 bases). CDR1 MNHEY and CDR2 SVGAGI come from the germline V gene. This CDR3 region has 15 residues. V was clipped by 5 bases and J by 1 base, with 14 bases between them. DNA of the CDR3: TGTGCCAGCAGTACCCTAACAGGGCAGAACACTGAAGCTTTCTTT. Its translation: CASSTLTGQNTEAFF.

This chain links TRBV7-2 with TRBJ2-5; D possibly corresponds to TRBD2 (5 bases). V lost 5 bases and J 4 bases, leaving 14 bases between the germline ends. The CDR3 contains 14 residues. From germline, CDR1 is SGHTA and CDR2 FQGNSA. The CDR3 spells CASSGPGTGETQYF. In DNA, the CDR3 is TGTGCCAGCAGCGGGCCGGGAACCGGAGAGACCCAGTACTTC.

The rearrangement joins TRBV2 to TRBJ2-2; 7 bases are shared with TRBD1. The V and J ends lost 1 base and 2 bases, in that order; junction bases with no gene match: 4. The CDR3 runs 16 residues. CDR1 is SNHLY and CDR2 is FYNNEI in the germline V gene. The CDR3 DNA sequence: TGTGCCAGCAGTGAAGGGACAGGACAAAACACCGGGGAGCTGTTTTTT. This sequence encodes CASSEGTGQNTGELFF.

About this clone: Lacking the conserved final phenylalanine or tryptophan, this CDR3 likely reflects a read error. The chain is built from TRBV30 and TRBJ1-1; D perhaps matches TRBD1 (5 bases). Germline V gene data show CDR1 as GTSNPN and CDR2 as SVGIG (reference sequence). This CDR3 comprises 12 residues. In DNA form, the CDR3 reads TGTGCTTGCGGACCGCGGGGGACTGAAGCTTTCTTG. Translated, it gives CACGPRGTEAFL.

The V and J genes are TRBV9 and TRBJ1-2; maybe TRBD1 (5 bases). This CDR3 is built from 15 residues. V lost 0 bases to trimming and J lost 4 bases, with 13 bases between them. Germline V CDR1 and CDR2: SGDLS, YYNGEE. CDR3: CASSVGWGPAYGYTF. CDR3 DNA sequence: TGTGCCAGCAGCGTAGGATGGGGCCCGGCCTATGGCTACACCTTC.